The following is a T cell receptor beta chain sequence with its context. Its cognate antigen is unknown. The data stem from a study of graft-versus-host responses after intestinal transplantation. Study-level results: Early post-transplant HvG declines tracked with peak circulating GvH clone levels.

TCRdb keeps only in-frame clones here, not all; method: immunoSEQ multiplex PCR. The repertoire has about 100,000 clones, about 88% of them found once; the top ten carry around 1%. V was shortened by 5 bases and J by 3 bases, with 6 bases between the two germline ends. CDR3 length equals 12 residues. Germline CDR1 is LNHDA and CDR2 is SQIVND (reference sequence). The V gene is TRBV19, the J gene TRBJ2-3, with D uncertain. The TCR sequence derives from a human donor who was the organ donor for an intestinal transplant. Source: unstimulated CD4+ T cells sorted from spleen or lymph node cells, taken before transplant. The CDR3 reads CASSSTTDTQYF. Here the CDR3 DNA reads TGTGCCAGTAGTTCCACAACAGATACGCAGTATTTT.